This entry lists 29 T cell receptor beta chains sequenced from one sample in a study of radiotherapy plus CTLA-4 blockade in lung cancer. Sequenced by immunoSEQ multiplex PCR; TCRdb stores in-frame clones only, minus some. This sample has some 96,000 clones, with 80% to 90% found just once. Sequenced material: peripheral blood, taken from a patient treated with radiotherapy plus ipilimumab. The receptors here all came from a human donor with non-small cell lung cancer that progressed on radiotherapy plus ipilimumab.

The V gene is TRBV19, the J gene TRBJ2-5, with a weak D call TRBD1 (6 bases). Germline-derived CDR1 and CDR2 are LNHDA and SQIVND (reference sequence). Trimming took 3 bases from V and 3 from J, leaving 14 bases between them. The CDR3 loop spans 15 amino acids. The CDR3 reads CASSILEQGKETQYF. In nucleotides, the CDR3 is TGTGCCAGTAGTATTTTGGAACAGGGAAAAGAGACCCAGTACTTC. The whole variable domain, filled in from reference TRBV19 and TRBJ2-5, reads DGGITQSPKYLFRKEGQNVTLSCEQNLNHDAMYWYRQDPGQGLRLIYYSQIVNDFQKGDIAEGYSVSREKKESFPLTVTSAQKNPTAFYLCASSILEQGKETQYFGPGTRLLVL.

The sample holds one count of this clone. The CDR3 spells CASSHRAGTQYF. As DNA, the CDR3 is TGTGCCAGCAGCCACAGGGCGGGGACCCAGTACTTC. This sequence joins TRBV7-8 and TRBJ2-5; a weak D match, TRBD1 (6 bases). The CDR3 totals 12 residues. Trimming stripped 5 bases from V and 7 bases from J, with 11 bases between. CDR1 and CDR2 (germline): SGHVS, FQNEAQ.

This clone was picked up a small number of times. This chain connects TRBV6-6 to TRBJ1-3; D not resolved. Trimming took 10 bases from V and 0 from J, leaving 16 bases between them. The CDR3 runs to 15 residues. CDR1 and CDR2 from the germline V gene are MNHNY and SVGAGI (reference sequence). CDR3: CATNVGPNSGNTIYF. In DNA form, the CDR3 reads TGTGCCACAAATGTAGGTCCTAACTCTGGAAACACCATATATTTT.

The gene calls are TRBV5-4 and TRBJ2-1; 13 bases line up with TRBD2. Unmatched junction bases numbered 7, after V lost 8 bases and J lost 5 bases. Germline V gene lookup returns CDR1 SGHNT and CDR2 YYREEE (reference sequence). The CDR3 is 15 amino acids. CDR3: CASSEGTSGNNEQFF. The DNA of the CDR3 is TGTGCCAGTTCCGAAGGGACTAGCGGGAACAATGAGCAGTTCTTC.

The chain has TRBV19 and TRBJ1-1; D remains ambiguous. The CDR3 is made up of 13 amino acids. V dropped 5 bases and J dropped 6 bases, with 13 bases sitting between them. Germline V gene data show CDR1 as LNHDA and CDR2 as SQIVND (reference sequence). CDR3: CASSGPGIAEAFF. CDR3 in DNA: TGTGCCAGTAGTGGCCCCGGTATAGCTGAAGCTTTCTTT.

This chain links TRBV6-1 with TRBJ1-5; D unclear. This CDR3 comprises 13 residues. Trimming shortened V by 2 bases and J by 4 bases, and 6 bases separated the two germline ends. CDR1 and CDR2 from the germline V gene are MNHNS and SASEGT. The CDR3 sequence: CASSERGNQPQHF. As DNA, the CDR3 is TGTGCCAGCAGTGAACGGGGTAATCAGCCCCAGCATTTT.

V usage is TRBV18 and J usage is TRBJ2-7, with 10 bases lining up with TRBD2. V lost 5 bases and J lost 3; bases outside the gene matches: 1. The CDR3 is 13 residues long. Germline CDR1 reads KGHSH; CDR2 reads LQKENI. The CDR3 loop is CASSIAGGYEQYF. The CDR3 DNA reads as TGTGCCAGCTCAATAGCGGGGGGCTACGAGCAGTACTTC.

This chain connects TRBV6-5 to TRBJ1-1; 8 bases match TRBD1. The trim removed 6 bases at V and 3 bases at J, leaving 9 bases unmatched. Per the germline V gene, CDR1 is MNHEY and CDR2 is SVGAGI. The CDR3 sequence is 15 residues long. CDR3 nucleotides: TGTGCCAGCAGCCCTGGACAGGGCGGGTACACTGAAGCTTTCTTT. It specifies CASSPGQGGYTEAFF.

J is TRBJ1-2 and V is TRBV28; a possible D gene is TRBD1 (5 bases). This CDR3 spans 14 amino acids. Germline CDR1 is MDHEN and CDR2 is SYDVKM. Trimming took 7 bases from V and 0 from J, leaving 12 bases between them. This chain's CDR3 is CASTRTPSNYGYTF. Written as DNA, the CDR3 is TGTGCCAGCACCAGGACACCGTCTAACTATGGCTACACCTTC.

This sequence joins TRBV9 and TRBJ1-2, with no clear D. The CDR3 extends over 11 amino acids. V was pared by 4 bases and J by 2 bases, with 3 bases between. Germline loops: CDR1 SGDLS, CDR2 YYNGEE. CDR3: CASSSNYGYTF. The CDR3 region has the DNA TGTGCCAGCAGCTCGAACTATGGCTACACCTTC. The entire variable domain, with the rest obtained from reference TRBV9 and TRBJ1-2, is as follows: DSGVTQTPKHLITATGQRVTLRCSPRSGDLSVYWYQQSLDQGLQFLIQYYNGEERAKGNILERFSAQQFPDLHSELNLSSLELGDSALYFCASSSNYGYTFGSGTRLTVV.

The chain employs TRBV10-3 and TRBJ2-7; D is perhaps TRBD1 (5 bases). Germline V lookup: CDR1 ENHRY, CDR2 SYGVKD. The CDR3 is 15 residues long. V lost 3 bases to trimming and J lost 2 bases, with 14 bases between them. The CDR3 DNA reads TGTGCCATCAGTGAAGGTGAGACAGTTACCTACGAGCAGTACTTC. This sequence encodes CAISEGETVTYEQYF.

The table lists this clone with a count of one. The chain employs TRBV5-1 and TRBJ2-2; D unclear. CDR1 SGHRS and CDR2 YFSETQ come from the germline V gene. V shed 7 bases and J shed 1 base, with 17 bases lying between them. The CDR3 runs 16 residues. The CDR3: CASVEGAGRNTGELFF. In DNA form, the CDR3 reads TGCGCCAGCGTAGAAGGAGCCGGGCGGAACACCGGGGAGCTGTTTTTT. Full variable domain (remainder filled in from reference TRBV5-1 and TRBJ2-2): KAGVTQTPRYLIKTRGQQVTLSCSPISGHRSVSWYQQTPGQGLQFLFEYFSETQRNKGNFPGRFSGRQFSNSRSEMNVSTLELGDSALYLCASVEGAGRNTGELFFGEGSRLTVL.

The rearrangement joins TRBV19 to TRBJ1-2; D ambiguous. The CDR3 contains 11 residues. Germline V gene sequence: CDR1 LNHDA, CDR2 SQIVND (reference sequence). V shed 11 bases and J shed 5 bases, with 12 bases lying between them. CDR3 in amino acids: CASKSIYGYTF. CDR3 coding DNA: TGTGCCTCCAAGTCCATTTATGGCTACACCTTC. Full variable domain (rest looked up from reference TRBV19 and TRBJ1-2): DGGITQSPKYLFRKEGQNVTLSCEQNLNHDAMYWYRQDPGQGLRLIYYSQIVNDFQKGDIAEGYSVSREKKESFPLTVTSAQKNPTAFYLCASKSIYGYTFGSGTRLTVV.

This clone was picked up a small number of times. The chain joins TRBV12-5 to TRBJ1-5; D is unresolved. Germline V gene data show CDR1 as LGHNT and CDR2 as FRNRAP. V gave up 1 base and J gave up 6 bases, with 4 bases separating them. The CDR3 is 12 amino acids. The DNA for the CDR3 is TGTGCTAGTGGTTTGGGTAGTCAGCCCCAGCATTTT. Its protein is CASGLGSQPQHF.

V is TRBV4-1 and J is TRBJ2-6; tentatively, D is TRBD1 or TRBD2 (5 bases each). Germline-derived CDR1 and CDR2 are MGHRA and YSYEKL. V lost 4 bases, J lost 0 bases, and 13 bases lay in between. The CDR3 spans 17 residues. This CDR3 reads CASSLGTQSSGANVLTF. The CDR3 region has the DNA TGCGCCAGCAGCCTCGGGACCCAAAGCTCTGGGGCCAACGTCCTGACTTTC.

V and J are TRBV2 and TRBJ1-2; D not resolved. The CDR3 has 13 amino acids. Trimming removed 10 bases at V and 2 bases at J, with 14 bases between. Germline CDR1 is SNHLY and CDR2 is FYNNEI. The CDR3 sequence is CATTSGGNYGYTF. Written as DNA, the CDR3 is TGTGCCACTACGAGCGGAGGGAACTATGGCTACACCTTC.

The chain carries TRBV30 and TRBJ2-2, with D unresolved. This CDR3 has 14 residues. V was trimmed by 0 bases and J by 4 bases, leaving 9 bases between them. Germline CDR1 and CDR2: GTSNPN and SVGIG (reference sequence). CDR3 protein: CAWSVLRRTGELFF. The CDR3, as DNA: TGTGCCTGGAGTGTCTTACGTCGCACCGGGGAGCTGTTTTTT.

The chain employs TRBV4-1 and TRBJ2-3; 9 positions agree with TRBD2. The germline V gene has CDR1 MGHRA and CDR2 YSYEKL. The length of the CDR3 is 15 residues. V dropped 0 bases and J dropped 5; count of bases not matched to a gene: 3. The CDR3 is CASSQDQLAGDTQYF. The CDR3 bases are TGCGCCAGCAGCCAAGATCAACTAGCGGGAGATACGCAGTATTTT.

The chain employs TRBV11-2 and TRBJ2-1; D uncertain. This CDR3 spans 15 amino acids. From germline, CDR1 is SGHAT and CDR2 FQNNGV. The V and J ends lost 5 bases and 1 base respectively, with 12 bases between them. CDR3 residues: CASSPNHGSYNEQFF. As DNA, the CDR3 is TGTGCCAGCAGCCCTAATCACGGGTCCTACAATGAGCAGTTCTTC.

The chain links TRBV18 to TRBJ2-7; 10 bases match TRBD1. There are 15 residues in the CDR3. Germline V gene sequence: CDR1 KGHSH, CDR2 LQKENI. The trim removed 3 bases at V and 6 bases at J, leaving 8 bases unmatched. The CDR3 spells CASSPGGQGPSEQYF. CDR3 nucleotide sequence: TGTGCCAGCTCACCGGGGGGACAGGGGCCATCCGAGCAGTACTTC. The full variable domain, rest sourced from reference TRBV18 and TRBJ2-7, is NAGVMQNPRHLVRRRGQEARLRCSPMKGHSHVYWYRQLPEEGLKFMVYLQKENIIDESGMPKERFSAEFPKEGPSILRIQQVVRGDSAAYFCASSPGGQGPSEQYFGPGTRLTVT.

The chain links TRBV6-5 to TRBJ1-1; tentatively, D is TRBD1 (5 bases). The CDR3 loop spans 15 amino acids. V lost 6 bases and J 8 bases, leaving 22 bases between the germline ends. Germline V lookup: CDR1 MNHEY, CDR2 SVGAGI. CDR3 in DNA: TGTGCCAGCAGCAACCCGTATCGGGGCGGACGGGAAGCTTTCTTT. Protein sequence: CASSNPYRGGREAFF.

The chain uses TRBV25-1 and TRBJ1-5; 10 bases are shared with TRBD1. V dropped 3 bases and J dropped 4; count of bases not matched to a gene: 6. Germline V gene sequence: CDR1 MGHDK, CDR2 SYGVNS. The CDR3 is 16 amino acids. The CDR3 DNA sequence: TGTGCCAGCAGTGACCGGGACAGGGGACTTAATCAGCCCCAGCATTTT. Translated, it gives CASSDRDRGLNQPQHF.

This rearrangement joins TRBV5-1 to TRBJ2-7, with D unclear. V lost 3 bases and J lost 3, with 10 bases in between. The CDR3 is made up of 13 amino acids. Germline CDR1 SGHRS, CDR2 YFSETQ. CDR3 loop: CASSSDRFYEQYF. CDR3 DNA: TGCGCCAGCAGCTCCGACCGGTTCTACGAGCAGTACTTC.

In its sample, this clone was seen a few times. CDR3: CASQQGGAGSYNEQFF. As DNA, the CDR3 is TGCGCCAGCCAACAGGGCGGCGCTGGTTCCTACAATGAGCAGTTCTTC. The rearrangement links TRBV5-1 to TRBJ2-1; D is possibly TRBD1 (6 bases). The CDR3 is 16 residues long. The V end lost 7 bases, the J end lost 1 base, and 18 bases lay between the germline ends. Germline values: CDR1 SGHRS, CDR2 YFSETQ.

The rearrangement joins TRBV5-1 to TRBJ2-5, with no clear D. The CDR3 has 15 amino acids. The V gene lost 0 bases and the J gene lost 5 bases, with 14 bases spanning the gap. In germline, CDR1 is SGHRS, CDR2 YFSETQ. This CDR3 reads CASSLVDPDLETQYF. The CDR3 DNA is TGCGCCAGCAGCTTGGTGGACCCCGACTTGGAGACCCAGTACTTC.

The chain has TRBV27 and TRBJ1-1; 11 bases agree with TRBD1. Germline V lookup: CDR1 MNHEY, CDR2 SMNVEV (reference sequence). The CDR3 loop spans 13 amino acids. Unmatched junction bases numbered 5, after V lost 9 bases and J lost 5 bases. CDR3 loop: CASQDRGLTEAFF. The CDR3 DNA reads as TGTGCCAGTCAGGACAGGGGGCTTACTGAAGCTTTCTTT.

CDR3 loop: CASDRGLIGELFF. The CDR3 DNA reads as TGTGCCAGCGATAGGGGGCTGATCGGGGAGCTGTTTTTT. This rearrangement joins TRBV6-1 to TRBJ2-2; 7 bases line up with TRBD1. Germline trimming cut 8 bases from V and 7 bases from J; bases unmatched to any gene: 7. CDR1 and CDR2 from the germline V gene are MNHNS and SASEGT. The CDR3 is 13 residues long.

The chain has TRBV12-2 and TRBJ2-1. TRBV12-2 is deemed a pseudogene. The CDR3 is 16 residues long. The CDR3 DNA reads TGTGCAAGTCGCTTATCCCTCCAGAGTTCCTACAATGAGCAGTTCTTC. Protein product: CASRLSLQSSYNEQFF.

This clone was seen a few times. The CDR3 DNA follows: TGTGCCAGCAGCGCTTATACAGGGGGCTATGGCTACACCTTC. Its translation is CASSAYTGGYGYTF. J is TRBJ1-2 and V is TRBV9; 8 bases are a match to TRBD1. The CDR3 runs 14 residues. The trim removed 3 bases at V and 4 bases at J, leaving 5 bases unmatched. Germline V lookup: CDR1 SGDLS, CDR2 YYNGEE. Supplemented by reference TRBV9 and TRBJ1-2, the full variable domain reads DSGVTQTPKHLITATGQRVTLRCSPRSGDLSVYWYQQSLDQGLQFLIQYYNGEERAKGNILERFSAQQFPDLHSELNLSSLELGDSALYFCASSAYTGGYGYTFGSGTRLTVV.